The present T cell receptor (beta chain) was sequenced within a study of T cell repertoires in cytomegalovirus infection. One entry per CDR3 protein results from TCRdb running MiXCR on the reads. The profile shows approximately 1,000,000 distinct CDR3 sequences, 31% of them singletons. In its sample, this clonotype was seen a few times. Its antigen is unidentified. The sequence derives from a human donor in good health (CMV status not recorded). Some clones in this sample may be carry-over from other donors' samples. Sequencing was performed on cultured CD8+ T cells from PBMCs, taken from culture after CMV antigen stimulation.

Here the CDR3 DNA reads TGCAGTGTCCCGGGACAGGGGTCGAGCAATCAGCCCCAGCATTTT. Its protein is CSVPGQGSSNQPQHF. V and J are TRBV20-1 and TRBJ1-5; 10 bases are shared with TRBD1. There are 15 residues in the CDR3. V lost 7 bases, J lost 1 base, and 7 bases stayed unmatched. Germline CDR1 reads DFQATT; CDR2 reads SNEGSKA (reference sequence).